This T cell receptor beta chain was sequenced in a study of blood T cell repertoires in COVID-19. Overall study: Sources were T cells, B-cell-depleted T cells, or PBMCs; the material itself was cDNA or gDNA.

Measured with immunoSEQ multiplex PCR; TCRdb has only the in-frame clones, and not every one. This table holds about 98,000 clones, around 82% found once. V dropped 7 bases and J dropped 11 bases, with 14 bases sitting between them. The CDR3 length is 12 residues. The germline V gene has CDR1 WNHNN and CDR2 SYGVQD (reference sequence). Many counts were recorded for this clone. This chain connects TRBV10-1 to TRBJ2-2; unclear D gene. The sequenced material came from peripheral blood. This receptor was identified in a man in his sixties or seventies with active or convalescent COVID-19. CDR3 nucleotides: TGCGCCAGCACCTCGAACCGCGATGAGCTGTTTTTT. It translates to CASTSNRDELFF.